The 9 T cell receptor beta chains in this list originate from one sample, sequenced in a study of a mutant IDH1 vaccine in newly diagnosed glioma. Time point meaning: baseline, week 1 (first vaccination visit). Indicated treatment: pre-vaccination baseline after standard-of-care therapy. Clones were sequenced by immunoSEQ multiplex PCR, and TCRdb holds only the in-frame ones, with some missing. The sample holds tens of thousands of clones; 93% are singletons and the top ten take roughly 1.3%. Sequences were derived from PBMCs, sampled from a glioma patient treated with radiotherapy, temozolomide or both. These receptors all stem from a middle-aged man with glioma.

The V gene is TRBV29-1, the J gene TRBJ1-2; TRBD1 might be the D (6 bases). The germline CDR1 and CDR2 sequences are SQVTM and ANQGSEA. The CDR3 loop spans 13 amino acids. Trimming removed 6 bases at V and 0 bases at J, with 11 bases between. CDR3 bases: TGCAGCGTACAAAGGGGGGCTAACTATGGCTACACCTTC. Translation: CSVQRGANYGYTF. Full variable domain (rest looked up from reference TRBV29-1 and TRBJ1-2): SAVISQKPSRDICQRGTSLTIQCQVDSQVTMMFWYRQQPGQSLTLIATANQGSEATYESGFVIDKFPISRPNLTFSTLTVSNMSPEDSSIYLCSVQRGANYGYTFGSGTRLTVV.

The rearrangement uses TRBV27 and TRBJ1-6; D unclear. V dropped 6 bases and J dropped 9 bases, with 12 bases sitting between them. The CDR3 extends over 13 amino acids. Germline lookup yields CDR1 MNHEY and CDR2 SMNVEV (reference sequence). In DNA form, the CDR3 reads TGTGCCAGCAGCCCTATGGCTACTTCACCCCTCCACTTT. Translated, it gives CASSPMATSPLHF.

The chain employs TRBV13 and TRBJ1-2; D unclear. CDR1 is PRHDT, CDR2 FYEKMQ, per germline (reference sequence). This CDR3 spans 15 amino acids. V was pared by 5 bases and J by 2 bases, with 15 bases between. Written as DNA, the CDR3 is TGTGCCAGCAGCCCCGACGATCGGGGAAACTATGGCTACACCTTC. It specifies CASSPDDRGNYGYTF.

The rearrangement links TRBV30 to TRBJ2-7; D is unclear. The CDR3 sequence is 13 residues long. The germline gives CDR1 GTSNPN, CDR2 SVGIG (reference sequence). V dropped 3 bases and J dropped 3 bases, with 12 bases sitting between them. In DNA form, the CDR3 reads TGTGCCTGGAGAAGTGATAACTTCTACGAGCAGTACTTC. Its protein product is CAWRSDNFYEQYF.

CDR3 loop: CSGRQDMNTEAFF. Here the CDR3 DNA reads TGCAGCGGTAGACAGGACATGAACACTGAAGCTTTCTTT. The rearrangement joins TRBV29-1 to TRBJ1-1, with a weak D call TRBD1 (6 bases). Between the trimmed V and J ends, which lost 7 bases and 0 bases, there was a span of 12 bases. This CDR3 has 13 amino acids. Germline-derived CDR1 and CDR2 are SQVTM and ANQGSEA.

The V call is TRBV7-9, the J call TRBJ2-5, with 9 bases fitting TRBD1. The DNA end lines up better with TRBJ2-7; the J call may be wrong. CDR3 length equals 14 residues. CDR1 and CDR2 from the germline V gene are SEHNR and FQNEAQ (reference sequence). The CDR3 loop is CASSYRTGVDEQYF. CDR3 nucleotides: TGTGCCAGCAGTTACCGGACAGGGGTAGACGAGCAGTACTTC.

The chain employs TRBV12-5 and TRBJ1-5; no reliable D call. Germline V lookup: CDR1 LGHNT, CDR2 FRNRAP. The CDR3 has 15 amino acids. V lost 7 bases, J lost 1 base, and 14 bases lay in between. The CDR3 loop is CASASRAASNQPQHF. The CDR3 DNA follows: TGTGCTAGTGCCTCCCGGGCGGCAAGCAATCAGCCCCAGCATTTT.

The genes are TRBV10-3 and TRBJ2-3, with D unclear. The germline V gene has CDR1 ENHRY and CDR2 SYGVKD. The CDR3 totals 14 residues. V lost 3 bases and J lost 4, with 11 bases in between. CDR3 protein: CAISENIPPDTQYF. Written as DNA, the CDR3 is TGTGCCATCAGTGAAAATATACCCCCAGATACGCAGTATTTT.

The chain uses TRBV9 and TRBJ1-5; D may be TRBD1 (5 bases). The germline V and J ends were trimmed by 3 bases and 2 bases, with 12 bases remaining between them. Germline values: CDR1 SGDLS, CDR2 YYNGEE. This CDR3 contains 15 residues. The CDR3 DNA reads as TGTGCCAGCAGCGATCGGGACTCCCGCAATCAGCCCCAGCATTTT. Translated, it gives CASSDRDSRNQPQHF.